The 2 T cell receptor beta chains below come from one sample, sequenced in a study of blood T cell repertoires in COVID-19. The method was immunoSEQ multiplex PCR; TCRdb's version includes in-frame clones alone and lacks a portion of them. Of some 300,000 clones listed, approximately 89% are singletons. Input material: PBMCs or T cells enriched from blood (not recorded which). The receptor source for this set is a woman aged 50 to 60 who had been exposed to COVID-19.

The chain combines TRBV30 with TRBJ1-4; D gene ambiguous. The CDR3 sequence is 16 residues long. Germline V lookup: CDR1 GTSNPN, CDR2 SVGIG (reference sequence). The V end lost 4 bases, the J end lost 7 bases, and 22 bases lay between the germline ends. The chain's CDR3 is CAWKDGRGSWSEKLFF. The CDR3 nucleotides are TGTGCCTGGAAGGATGGCAGAGGGAGTTGGTCTGAAAAACTGTTTTTT.

The rearrangement joins TRBV5-1 to TRBJ2-3; D is possibly TRBD1 (6 bases). This CDR3 spans 14 amino acids. Trimming pared 4 bases from V and 5 bases from J, leaving 14 bases between. Germline V gene data show CDR1 as SGHRS and CDR2 as YFSETQ. The DNA of the CDR3 is TGCGCCAGCAGCCCCGGGACAAATAAAGATACGCAGTATTTT. Translation: CASSPGTNKDTQYF.